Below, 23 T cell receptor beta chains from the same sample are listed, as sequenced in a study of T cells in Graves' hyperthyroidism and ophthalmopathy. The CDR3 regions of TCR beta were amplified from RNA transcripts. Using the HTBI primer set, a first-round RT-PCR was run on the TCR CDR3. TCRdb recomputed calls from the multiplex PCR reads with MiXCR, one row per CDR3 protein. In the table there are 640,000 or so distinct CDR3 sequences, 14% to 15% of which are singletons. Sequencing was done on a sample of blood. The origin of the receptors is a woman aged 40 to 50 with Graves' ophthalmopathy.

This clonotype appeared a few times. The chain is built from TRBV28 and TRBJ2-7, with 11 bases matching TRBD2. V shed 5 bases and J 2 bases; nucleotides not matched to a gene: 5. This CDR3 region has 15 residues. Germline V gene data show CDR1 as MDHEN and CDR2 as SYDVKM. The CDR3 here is CASSNRLAGPYEQYF. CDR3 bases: TGTGCCAGCAGTAACCGACTAGCGGGACCCTACGAGCAGTACTTC.

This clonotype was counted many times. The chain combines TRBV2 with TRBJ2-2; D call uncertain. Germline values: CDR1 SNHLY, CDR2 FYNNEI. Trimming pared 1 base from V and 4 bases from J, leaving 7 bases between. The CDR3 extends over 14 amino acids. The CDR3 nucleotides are TGTGCCAGCAGTGAAGGGCTGGGCACCGGGGAGCTGTTTTTT. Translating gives CASSEGLGTGELFF.

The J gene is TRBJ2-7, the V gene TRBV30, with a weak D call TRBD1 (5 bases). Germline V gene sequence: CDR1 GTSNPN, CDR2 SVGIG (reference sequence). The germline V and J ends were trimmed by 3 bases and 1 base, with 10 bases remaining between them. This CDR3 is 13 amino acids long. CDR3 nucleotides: TGTGCCTGGAGGAAGACAGCTTCCTACGAGCAGTACTTC. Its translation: CAWRKTASYEQYF.

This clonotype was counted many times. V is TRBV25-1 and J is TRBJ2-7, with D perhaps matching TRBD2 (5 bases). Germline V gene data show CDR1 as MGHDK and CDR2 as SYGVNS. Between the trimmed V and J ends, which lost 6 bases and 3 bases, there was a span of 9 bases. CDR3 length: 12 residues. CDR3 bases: TGTGCCAGCAGCTTCGGGGTCTACGAGCAGTACTTC. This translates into CASSFGVYEQYF.

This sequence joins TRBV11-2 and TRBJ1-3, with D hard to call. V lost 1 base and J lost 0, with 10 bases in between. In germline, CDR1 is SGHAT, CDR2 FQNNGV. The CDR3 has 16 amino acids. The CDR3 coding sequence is TGTGCCAGCAGCTTAGTCGTCTCCCTCTCTGGAAACACCATATATTTT. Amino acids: CASSLVVSLSGNTIYF.

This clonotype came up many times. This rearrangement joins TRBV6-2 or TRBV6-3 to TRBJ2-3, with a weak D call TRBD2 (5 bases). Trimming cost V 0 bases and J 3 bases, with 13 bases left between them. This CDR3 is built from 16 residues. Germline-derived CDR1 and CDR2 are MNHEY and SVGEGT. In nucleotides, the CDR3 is TGTGCCAGCAGTTACTCCCGTTTCGGGGTTACAGATACGCAGTATTTT. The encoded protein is CASSYSRFGVTDTQYF.

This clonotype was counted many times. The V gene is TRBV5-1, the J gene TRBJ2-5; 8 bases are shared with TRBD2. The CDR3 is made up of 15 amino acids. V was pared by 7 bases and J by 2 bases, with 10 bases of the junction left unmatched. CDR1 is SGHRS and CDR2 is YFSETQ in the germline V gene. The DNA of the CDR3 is TGCGCCAGCCAACTGACCGGGACTAGACAAGAGACCCAGTACTTC. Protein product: CASQLTGTRQETQYF.

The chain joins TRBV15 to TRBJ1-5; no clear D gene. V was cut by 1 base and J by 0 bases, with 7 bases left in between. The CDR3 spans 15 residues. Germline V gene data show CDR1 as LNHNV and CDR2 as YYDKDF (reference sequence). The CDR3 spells CATSRAPGSNQPQHF. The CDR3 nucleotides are TGTGCCACCAGCAGAGCCCCGGGTAGCAATCAGCCCCAGCATTTT.

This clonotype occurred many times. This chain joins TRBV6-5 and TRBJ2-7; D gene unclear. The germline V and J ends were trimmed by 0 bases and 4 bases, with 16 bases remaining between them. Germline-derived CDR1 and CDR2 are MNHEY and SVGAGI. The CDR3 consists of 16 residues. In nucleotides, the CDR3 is TGTGCCAGCAGTTACTCGAGGAACCCACCCTTTTACGAGCAGTACTTC. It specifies CASSYSRNPPFYEQYF.

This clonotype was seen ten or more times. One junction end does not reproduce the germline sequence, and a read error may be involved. CDR3 amino acids: CSVEVGTMGTEAFF. The CDR3 nucleotides read TGCAGCGTTGAGGTCGGGACAATGGGGACTGAGGCTTTCTTT. The chain employs TRBV29-1 and TRBJ1-1; TRBD1 is a possible D gene (6 bases). This CDR3 spans 14 amino acids. Looked up from germline, CDR1 is SQVTM and CDR2 is ANQGSEA.

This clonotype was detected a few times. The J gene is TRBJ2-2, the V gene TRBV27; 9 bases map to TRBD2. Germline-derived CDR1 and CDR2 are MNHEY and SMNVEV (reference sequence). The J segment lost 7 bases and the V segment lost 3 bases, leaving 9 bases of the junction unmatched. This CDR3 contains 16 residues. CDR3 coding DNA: TGTGCCAGCAGTTTTGGGGCGGGAGGGCCGAGCGGGGAGCTGTTTTTT. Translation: CASSFGAGGPSGELFF.

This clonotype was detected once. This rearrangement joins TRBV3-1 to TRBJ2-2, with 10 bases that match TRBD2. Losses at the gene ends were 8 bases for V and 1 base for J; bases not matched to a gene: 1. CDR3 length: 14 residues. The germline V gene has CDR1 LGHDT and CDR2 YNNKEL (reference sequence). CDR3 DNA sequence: TGTGCCAGCGGGACTAGCGTGAACACCGGGGAGCTGTTTTTT. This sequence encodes CASGTSVNTGELFF.

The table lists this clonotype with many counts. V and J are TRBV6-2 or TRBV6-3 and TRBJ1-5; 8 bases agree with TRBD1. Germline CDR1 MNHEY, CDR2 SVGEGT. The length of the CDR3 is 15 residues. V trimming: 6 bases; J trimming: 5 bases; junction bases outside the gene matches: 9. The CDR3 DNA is TGTGCCAGCAGGAGGGACAGGCGGAAAGATCAGCCCCAGCATTTT. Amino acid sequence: CASRRDRRKDQPQHF.

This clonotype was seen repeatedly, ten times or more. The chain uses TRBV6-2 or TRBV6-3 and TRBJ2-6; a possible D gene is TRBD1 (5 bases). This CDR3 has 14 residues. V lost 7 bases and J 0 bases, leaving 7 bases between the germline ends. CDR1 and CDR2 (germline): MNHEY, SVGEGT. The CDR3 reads CASTGASGANVLTF. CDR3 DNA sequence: TGTGCCAGCACTGGGGCCTCTGGGGCCAACGTCCTGACTTTC.

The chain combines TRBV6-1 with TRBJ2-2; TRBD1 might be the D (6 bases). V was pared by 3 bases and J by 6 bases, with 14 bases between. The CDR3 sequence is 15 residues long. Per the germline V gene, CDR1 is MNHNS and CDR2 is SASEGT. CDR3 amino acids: CASSEGIQGAGELFF. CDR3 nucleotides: TGTGCCAGCAGTGAGGGGATACAGGGCGCCGGGGAGCTGTTTTTT.

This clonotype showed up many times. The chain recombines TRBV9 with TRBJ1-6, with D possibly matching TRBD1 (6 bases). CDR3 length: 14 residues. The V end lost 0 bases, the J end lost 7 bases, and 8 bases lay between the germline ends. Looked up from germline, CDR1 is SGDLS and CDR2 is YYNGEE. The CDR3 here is CASSVDQGNSPLHF. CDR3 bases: TGTGCCAGCAGCGTAGATCAGGGGAATTCACCCCTCCACTTT.

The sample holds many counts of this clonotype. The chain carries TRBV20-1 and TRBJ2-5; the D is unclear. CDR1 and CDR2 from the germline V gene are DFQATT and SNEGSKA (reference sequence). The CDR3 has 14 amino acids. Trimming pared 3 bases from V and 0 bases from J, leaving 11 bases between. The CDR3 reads CSASPGTYQETQYF. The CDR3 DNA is TGCAGTGCTAGCCCAGGAACTTACCAAGAGACCCAGTACTTC.

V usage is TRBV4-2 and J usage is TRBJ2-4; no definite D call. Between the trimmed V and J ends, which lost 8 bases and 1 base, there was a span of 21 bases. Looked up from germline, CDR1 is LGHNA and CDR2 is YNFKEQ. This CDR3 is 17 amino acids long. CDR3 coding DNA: TGTGCCAGCGGCCCCGGAGAAAGGATACTCGCCAAAAACATTCAGTACTTC. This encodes CASGPGERILAKNIQYF.

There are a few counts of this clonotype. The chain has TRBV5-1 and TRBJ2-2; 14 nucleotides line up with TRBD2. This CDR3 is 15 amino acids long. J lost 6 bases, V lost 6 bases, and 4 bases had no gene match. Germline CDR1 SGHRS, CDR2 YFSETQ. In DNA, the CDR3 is TGCGCCAGCAACAGACTAGCGGGAGGGTCCGGGGAGCTGTTTTTT. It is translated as CASNRLAGGSGELFF.

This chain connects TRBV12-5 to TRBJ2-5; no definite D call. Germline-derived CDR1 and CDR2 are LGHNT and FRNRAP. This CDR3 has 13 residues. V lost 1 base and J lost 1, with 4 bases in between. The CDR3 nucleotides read TGTGCTAGTGGTTTGGGCAGCCAAGAGACCCAGTACTTC. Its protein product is CASGLGSQETQYF.

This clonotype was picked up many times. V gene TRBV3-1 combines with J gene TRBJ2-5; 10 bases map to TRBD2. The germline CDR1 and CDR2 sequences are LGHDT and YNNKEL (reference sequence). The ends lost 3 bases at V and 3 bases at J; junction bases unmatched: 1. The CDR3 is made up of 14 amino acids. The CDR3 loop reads CASSHTSGKETQYF. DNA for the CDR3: TGTGCCAGCAGCCACACTAGCGGGAAAGAGACCCAGTACTTC.

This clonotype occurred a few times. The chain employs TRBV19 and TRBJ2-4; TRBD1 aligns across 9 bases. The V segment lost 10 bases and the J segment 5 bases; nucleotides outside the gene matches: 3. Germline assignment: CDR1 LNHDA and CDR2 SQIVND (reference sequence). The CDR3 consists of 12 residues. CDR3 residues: CATRQGENIQYF. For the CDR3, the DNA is TGTGCCACCAGACAGGGGGAAAACATTCAGTACTTC.

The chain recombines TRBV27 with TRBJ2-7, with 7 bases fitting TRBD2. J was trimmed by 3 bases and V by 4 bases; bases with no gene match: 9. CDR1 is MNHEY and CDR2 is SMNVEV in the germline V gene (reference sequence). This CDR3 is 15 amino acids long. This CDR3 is CASSYGGGGDYEQYF. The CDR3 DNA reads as TGTGCCAGCAGTTACGGTGGGGGGGGGGACTACGAGCAGTACTTC.